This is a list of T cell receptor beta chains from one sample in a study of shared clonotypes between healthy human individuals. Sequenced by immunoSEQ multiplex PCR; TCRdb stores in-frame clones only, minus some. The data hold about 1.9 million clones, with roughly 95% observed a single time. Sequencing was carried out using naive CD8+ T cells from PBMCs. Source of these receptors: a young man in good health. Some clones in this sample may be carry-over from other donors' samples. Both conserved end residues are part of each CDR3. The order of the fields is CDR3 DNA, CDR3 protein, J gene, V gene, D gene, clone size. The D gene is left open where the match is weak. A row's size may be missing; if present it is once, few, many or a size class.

TGTGCCAGCAGCTTAGCGCTCAACACCGGGGAGCTGTTTTTT | CASSLALNTGELFF | TRBJ2-2 | TRBV7-9 | . | .
TGTGCCAGCAGTGCGGGACTAGCGGGCCAGGAGCAGTTCTTC | CASSAGLAGQEQFF | TRBJ2-1 | TRBV2 | TRBD2 | .
TGTGCCAGCAGCTCTCCCGGGGGAAATGAGCAGTTCTTC | CASSSPGGNEQFF | TRBJ2-1 | TRBV7-2 | . | once
TGTGCCATCAGTGGGAATCGTATCCAGGGGGCCCACAGAGACTATGGCTACACCTTC | CAISGNRIQGAHRDYGYTF | TRBJ1-2 | TRBV10-3 | TRBD1 | few
TGTGCCAGCAGCTTGGGGGCCAACGCCAGGGGGTCGAACACTGAAGCTTTCTTT | CASSLGANARGSNTEAFF | TRBJ1-1 | TRBV7-9 | TRBD1 | .
TGTGCCAGCAGCGTAGGATGGGGAGGGGAGACCCAGTACTTC | CASSVGWGGETQYF | TRBJ2-5 | TRBV9 | TRBD2 | .
TGTGCCAGCAGCCCAGGACTAGGACCCTACGAGCAGTACTTC | CASSPGLGPYEQYF | TRBJ2-7 | TRBV7-8 | TRBD2 | once
TGCGCCAGCAGCCAAGGACAGCAAGAGACCCAGTACTTC | CASSQGQQETQYF | TRBJ2-5 | TRBV4-3 | . | .
TGTGCCAGCAGTTACCTACAGGGGACAGACACTGAAGCTTTCTTT | CASSYLQGTDTEAFF | TRBJ1-1 | TRBV6-5 | TRBD1 | .
TGTGCCACCTCGGGTGAGACCTACGAGCAGTACTTC | CATSGETYEQYF | TRBJ2-7 | TRBV6-6 | . | .
TGTGCCAGCAGCCCGGGCGCAGATACGCAGTATTTT | CASSPGADTQYF | TRBJ2-3 | TRBV7-9 | . | .
TGTGCCAGCAGCCAGCTAATGGGCGTCCTGGCCTTAATCACAGATACGCAGTATTTT | CASSQLMGVLALITDTQYF | TRBJ2-3 | TRBV11-2 | . | .
TGTGCCAGCTCTGGGGGGGCCTCCTACGAGCAGTACTTC | CASSGGASYEQYF | TRBJ2-7 | TRBV27 | . | once
TGTGCCAGCAGGTCGGGCGGATATAATGAAAAACTGTTTTTT | CASRSGGYNEKLFF | TRBJ1-4 | TRBV6-1 | . | .
TGTGCCACCAGCGGATTAGCGGGAGTGTCAGATACGCAGTATTTT | CATSGLAGVSDTQYF | TRBJ2-3 | TRBV15 | TRBD2 | .
TGCGCCAGCAGCCAAGAAGTATCATCCTACGAGCAGTACTTC | CASSQEVSSYEQYF | TRBJ2-7 | TRBV4-1 | . | .
TGTGCCAGCGGAGGGAGATTGAACACTGAAGCTTTCTTT | CASGGRLNTEAFF | TRBJ1-1 | TRBV6-1 | . | .
TGTGCCAGCAGCTCTAGCGCTAGCTCCTACAATGAGCAGTTCTTC | CASSSSASSYNEQFF | TRBJ2-1 | TRBV9 | . | .
TGTGCCAGCAGCTTAGACTCCCGGACAGGGCGGGACTATGGCTACACCTTC | CASSLDSRTGRDYGYTF | TRBJ1-2 | TRBV11-2 | TRBD1 | .
TGTGCCAGCAGCGTTACAGCGGGAGGCCACCCCCGCTACAATGAGCAGTTCTTC | CASSVTAGGHPRYNEQFF | TRBJ2-1 | TRBV9 | TRBD2 | .
TGTGCCAGTAGTAGGGACAGCAGGGCAGATACGCAGTATTTT | CASSRDSRADTQYF | TRBJ2-3 | TRBV28 | TRBD1 | .
TGCAGCGTTGTGGATAATGGCTACACCTTC | CSVVDNGYTF | TRBJ1-2 | TRBV29-1 | . | .
TGTGCCTGGAGTTTACAGGCCGGGGAAAAACTGTTTTTT | CAWSLQAGEKLFF | TRBJ1-4 | TRBV30 | . | few
TGTGCCAGCACCGGCGCAGGCACGCAGTATTTT | CASTGAGTQYF | TRBJ2-3 | TRBV6-5 | . | .
TGTGCCATCAGTGAGTCGGGGGTGACTGGCAATCAGCCCCAGCATTTT | CAISESGVTGNQPQHF | TRBJ1-5 | TRBV10-3 | . | few
TGTGCCAGCAGTTTTTTAGGCCTCTACGAGCAGTACTTC | CASSFLGLYEQYF | TRBJ2-7 | TRBV27 | . | .
TGTGCCAGCAGTTTTATAGGGGGGAACACTGAAGCTTTCTTT | CASSFIGGNTEAFF | TRBJ1-1 | TRBV28 | . | .
TGTGCCAGCAGTTTAGGGGCAGGGACTGAAGCTTTCTTT | CASSLGAGTEAFF | TRBJ1-1 | TRBV27 | . | .
TGTGCCAGTAGTATTCCGGGTGGGTTGATGGAAGCTTTCTTT | CASSIPGGLMEAFF | TRBJ1-1 | TRBV19 | . | few
TGTGCCAGCATGGGTCTCGGACAGGGATCCGAGCAGTACTTC | CASMGLGQGSEQYF | TRBJ2-7 | TRBV6-5 | TRBD1 | .
TGTGCCAGCAGCTTCCTGACTAGCGGGAGTGATAATGAGCAGTTCTTC | CASSFLTSGSDNEQFF | TRBJ2-1 | TRBV7-6 | TRBD2 | .